The 18 T cell receptor beta chains reported below all come from one sample, sequenced in a study of Graves' ophthalmopathy and Graves' hyperthyroidism. Using RNA transcripts, the TCR beta CDR3 regions were amplified. Scientists carried out first-round RT-PCR using HTBI primers and then a second-round multiplex PCR. Each CDR3 protein is one row after TCRdb ran MiXCR on the multiplex PCR reads. The sample contains about 1.1 million distinct CDR3 sequences, roughly 35% of which appear only once. The sequenced material came from peripheral blood or thyroid tissue (not recorded which). These receptors were collected from an adult man with Graves' hyperthyroidism.

This clonotype has at least ten counts. The chain links TRBV19 to TRBJ1-1; the D is unclear. Germline V CDR1 and CDR2: LNHDA, SQIVND (reference sequence). Trimming shortened V by 4 bases and J by 5 bases, and 11 bases separated the two germline ends. The length of the CDR3 is 13 residues. Written as DNA, the CDR3 is TGTGCCAGTAGTAAGATCATGGGGACTGAAGCTTTCTTT. It yields the protein CASSKIMGTEAFF.

This clonotype was found a few times. The chain recombines TRBV4-1 with TRBJ2-5; D possibly corresponds to TRBD2 (5 bases). V dropped 0 bases and J dropped 2 bases, with 10 bases sitting between them. This CDR3 is 15 amino acids long. CDR1 is MGHRA, CDR2 YSYEKL, per germline. In DNA, the CDR3 is TGCGCCAGCAGCCAAGATTTCGGGGAGCAAGAGACCCAGTACTTC. This codes for CASSQDFGEQETQYF.

There are a few counts of this clonotype. The J gene is TRBJ2-7, the V gene TRBV12-3 or TRBV12-4; D call uncertain. The CDR3 spans 15 residues. Trimming removed 4 bases from V and 7 bases from J, with 20 bases in between. CDR3 DNA sequence: TGTGCCAGCAGTTACTTTAAGGGCACTCCGAGGGAGCAGTACTTC. Residues: CASSYFKGTPREQYF.

V and J are TRBV25-1 and TRBJ2-5, with D maybe TRBD1 (6 bases). The CDR3 covers 16 residues. V was shortened by 6 bases and J by 1 base, with 18 bases between the two germline ends. In germline, CDR1 is MGHDK, CDR2 SYGVNS. The CDR3 sequence: CASSLRGLHPQETQYF. The DNA of the CDR3 is TGTGCCAGCAGCCTCAGGGGCCTTCACCCCCAAGAGACCCAGTACTTC.

Comment on this clonotype: A read error may account for a junction end that differs from germline. The chain combines TRBV25-1 with TRBJ2-7; 8 nucleotides match TRBD2. CDR3 size: 15 residues. Germline loops: CDR1 MGHDK, CDR2 SYGVNS. CDR3 coding DNA: TGTGCCAGCAGTCTTAATCCGGGACTAGAACCTCATCTTAAGTTC. Its translation is CASSLNPGLEPHLKF.

The rearrangement joins TRBV20-1 to TRBJ2-5; D might be TRBD1 (6 bases). The CDR3 spans 12 residues. Looked up from germline, CDR1 is DFQATT and CDR2 is SNEGSKA (reference sequence). This chain's CDR3 is CSMNRTEETQYF. CDR3 sequence (DNA): TGCAGCATGAACAGGACAGAAGAGACCCAGTACTTC.

The table lists this clonotype with a few counts. The chain has TRBV9 and TRBJ2-7; no reliable D call. The CDR3 is made up of 15 amino acids. The V gene lost 0 bases and the J gene lost 0 bases, with 10 bases spanning the gap. Germline lookup yields CDR1 SGDLS and CDR2 YYNGEE. The CDR3, as DNA: TGTGCCAGCAGCGTAGGTCCGGAAAGCTCCTACGAGCAGTACTTC. This sequence encodes CASSVGPESSYEQYF.

The sample holds a few counts of this clonotype. The chain combines TRBV28 with TRBJ1-2; TRBD1 agrees at 8 bases. The V segment lost 7 bases and the J segment 7 bases; nucleotides outside the gene matches: 11. The CDR3 is 14 residues long. CDR1 and CDR2 (germline): MDHEN, SYDVKM. This CDR3 reads CASIAGGGVGGYTF. CDR3 DNA: TGTGCCAGCATCGCAGGGGGCGGTGTCGGTGGCTACACCTTC.

The chain is built from TRBV11-1 and TRBJ2-7, with D unclear. V lost 5 bases and J lost 0, with 14 bases in between. The germline V gene has CDR1 SGHAT and CDR2 FQDESV (reference sequence). This CDR3 spans 15 amino acids. CDR3 amino acids: CASSVESENSYEQYF. The CDR3 coding sequence is TGTGCCAGCAGCGTTGAGTCTGAAAACTCCTACGAGCAGTACTTC.

The sample holds many counts of this clonotype. V is TRBV12-3 or TRBV12-4 and J is TRBJ1-4; a weak D match, TRBD1 (5 bases). The CDR3 totals 12 residues. V gave up 6 bases and J gave up 5 bases, with 7 bases separating them. The CDR3 nucleotides are TGTGCCAGCAGGGGGCCCAATGAAAAACTGTTTTTT. Encoded protein: CASRGPNEKLFF.

This clonotype was detected ten times or more. This chain joins TRBV10-3 and TRBJ2-5; 8 positions agree with TRBD1. Germline CDR1 is ENHRY and CDR2 is SYGVKD. After removal of 6 bases from V and 1 base from J, the junction contained 4 bases not matched to a gene. This CDR3 has 14 residues. CDR3 DNA sequence: TGTGCCATCAGCACGACAGGGGCCCAAGAGACCCAGTACTTC. Its protein is CAISTTGAQETQYF.

The gene calls are TRBV6-6 and TRBJ1-4; D is uncertain. The CDR3 runs to 16 residues. Germline V gene sequence: CDR1 MNHNY, CDR2 SVGAGI (reference sequence). V was clipped by 5 bases and J by 8 bases, with 21 bases between them. For the CDR3, the DNA is TGTGCCAGCAGTCCCAAGCGCAGGCCCCCAGCGGAAAAACTGTTTTTT. This translates into CASSPKRRPPAEKLFF.

This clonotype was seen repeatedly, ten times or more. The chain uses TRBV5-6 and TRBJ2-7; D call uncertain. From germline, CDR1 is SGHDT and CDR2 YYEEEE. V lost 0 bases to trimming and J lost 3 bases, with 13 bases between them. The length of the CDR3 is 15 residues. The CDR3 sequence is CASSLGGALIYEQYF. CDR3 nucleotides: TGTGCCAGCAGCTTGGGCGGAGCGTTAATCTACGAGCAGTACTTC.

This rearrangement joins TRBV19 to TRBJ2-5; D is unclear. Germline loops: CDR1 LNHDA, CDR2 SQIVND (reference sequence). V lost 3 bases to trimming and J lost 4 bases, with 9 bases between them. The CDR3 has 13 residues. For the CDR3, the DNA is TGTGCCAGTAGTATCGGGCAATTAGAGACCCAGTACTTC. Its protein is CASSIGQLETQYF.

The J gene is TRBJ2-3, the V gene TRBV7-3; unclear D gene. From germline, CDR1 is SGHTA and CDR2 FQGTGA. The V end was cut by 2 bases, the J end by 1 base, with 13 bases between. The CDR3 runs to 16 residues. The DNA for the CDR3 is TGTGCCAGCAGCTTAGAGACGGGTATTCGCACAGATACGCAGTATTTT. Its protein is CASSLETGIRTDTQYF.

This clonotype was detected only once. The gene calls are TRBV12-3 or TRBV12-4 and TRBJ1-2; 12 bases line up with TRBD1. V shed 8 bases, J shed 4 bases, and the junction held 8 bases outside the gene matches. The CDR3 has 15 amino acids. The CDR3, as DNA: TGTGCCAGCCCCACCGGGACAGGGGGCTCCTATGGCTACACCTTC. This encodes CASPTGTGGSYGYTF.

The chain links TRBV5-1 to TRBJ1-1, with TRBD1 identical over 9 bases. V lost 2 bases, J lost 0 bases, and 8 bases stayed unmatched. CDR3 length: 17 residues. CDR1 SGHRS and CDR2 YFSETQ come from the germline V gene. The CDR3 nucleotides are TGCGCCAGCAGCTTTAACAGGGGGCCCTGGTTGAACACTGAAGCTTTCTTT. This translates into CASSFNRGPWLNTEAFF.

The J gene is TRBJ1-1, the V gene TRBV9, with TRBD1 identical over 7 bases. V was clipped by 4 bases and J by 1 base; unmatched bases: 7. The CDR3 consists of 15 residues. The germline gives CDR1 SGDLS, CDR2 YYNGEE. CDR3 DNA sequence: TGTGCCAGCAGCCAAGCGGACAGGCCGAACACTGAAGCTTTCTTT. Translation gives CASSQADRPNTEAFF.